A single sample is the source of the 22 T cell receptor beta chains below, sequenced in a study of CD8 T cells in ankylosing spondylitis. MiXCR, run by TCRdb on the 5' RACE reads, gives a single entry per CDR3 protein. The table has about 200,000 distinct CDR3 sequences, roughly 13% seen once. Sequenced input: blood, either unsorted or a sorted T cell fraction (not recorded which). These receptors came from a male donor with ankylosing spondylitis or in good health (not recorded which).

This clonotype was seen only a few times. This rearrangement joins TRBV7-9 to TRBJ2-1; D may be TRBD1 or TRBD2 (5 bases each). Germline loops: CDR1 SEHNR, CDR2 FQNEAQ (reference sequence). The V and J ends lost 1 base and 2 bases respectively, with 9 bases between them. The CDR3 length is 15 residues. CDR3 amino acids: CASSLEGPAYNEQFF. The CDR3 nucleotides read TGTGCCAGCAGCTTAGAGGGACCCGCCTACAATGAGCAGTTCTTC.

This clonotype was counted at least ten times. V and J are TRBV5-1 and TRBJ2-3, with D possibly TRBD2 on 6 matching bases. V gave up 4 bases and J gave up 0 bases, with 9 bases separating them. The length of the CDR3 is 14 residues. The germline V gene encodes CDR1 SGHRS and CDR2 YFSETQ. The CDR3 loop reads CASSGGTSTDTQYF. CDR3 coding DNA: TGCGCCAGCAGCGGGGGGACGAGCACAGATACGCAGTATTTT.

This clonotype showed up just a few times. The CDR3 is CASSSDRSYEQYF. CDR3 DNA: TGTGCCAGCAGCTCGGACAGGTCCTACGAGCAGTACTTC. The chain has TRBV11-2 and TRBJ2-7; 7 bases are a match to TRBD1. Trimming took 4 bases from V and 1 from J; bases not matched to a gene: 1. CDR1 is SGHAT and CDR2 is FQNNGV in the germline V gene. The CDR3 loop spans 13 amino acids. Full variable domain (outside the CDR3, taken from reference TRBV11-2 and TRBJ2-7): EAGVAQSPRYKIIEKRQSVAFWCNPISGHATLYWYQQILGQGPKLLIQFQNNGVVDDSQLPKDRFSAERLKGVDSTLKIQPAKLEDSAVYLCASSSDRSYEQYFGPGTRLTVT.

The V and J genes are TRBV5-5 and TRBJ2-7, with 7 positions matching TRBD1. This CDR3 comprises 15 residues. CDR1 and CDR2 (germline): SGHKS, YYEKEE (reference sequence). V shed 5 bases and J 0 bases; nucleotides not matched to a gene: 8. The DNA for the CDR3 is TGTGCCAGCAGGCGGCAACAGGGGCCCTCCTACGAGCAGTACTTC. It is translated as CASRRQQGPSYEQYF.

The table lists this clonotype with many counts. The chain links TRBV4-1 to TRBJ2-7, with a possible D match to TRBD1 (6 bases). The CDR3 length is 15 residues. Trimming shortened V by 3 bases and J by 3 bases, and 15 bases separated the two germline ends. Germline assignment: CDR1 MGHRA and CDR2 YSYEKL. The chain's CDR3 is CASSHPDGQLYEQYF. The CDR3 DNA follows: TGCGCCAGCAGCCACCCTGACGGACAGCTCTACGAGCAGTACTTC.

The chain carries TRBV6-5 and TRBJ2-5; D remains ambiguous. The CDR3 is 16 amino acids. Germline V lookup: CDR1 MNHEY, CDR2 SVGAGI. Trimming took 5 bases from V and 1 from J, leaving 17 bases between them. The CDR3 spells CASSPSSPRLQETQYF. CDR3 nucleotides: TGTGCCAGCAGTCCCTCGAGCCCCAGACTCCAAGAGACCCAGTACTTC.

This clonotype was seen a handful of times. This chain uses TRBV10-2 with TRBJ2-1, with D hard to call. V was clipped by 7 bases and J by 0 bases, with 10 bases between them. The CDR3 runs to 14 residues. CDR1 and CDR2 from the germline V gene are WSHSY and SAAADI. The CDR3 protein is CASKPASSYNEQFF. The DNA for the CDR3 is TGCGCCAGCAAACCCGCCAGCTCCTACAATGAGCAGTTCTTC.

J is TRBJ2-5 and V is TRBV12-3 or TRBV12-4; possibly TRBD2 for D (6 bases). The CDR3 is 15 amino acids. Trimming left V 1 base short and J 2 bases short, with 11 bases between. The CDR3 here is CASSLGSGRQETQYF. CDR3 bases: TGTGCCAGCAGTTTAGGGAGCGGGCGGCAAGAGACCCAGTACTTC.

This clonotype has ten or more counts. The chain is built from TRBV27 and TRBJ2-7, with 7 bases lining up with TRBD1. The junction had 6 bases not matched to a gene; V was cut back by 6 bases and J by 1 base. CDR1 and CDR2 from the germline V gene are MNHEY and SMNVEV (reference sequence). This CDR3 has 14 residues. DNA for the CDR3: TGTGCCAGCAGCTTTCGGGACAGTTCCTACGAGCAGTACTTC. Its protein product is CASSFRDSSYEQYF.

This clonotype was seen repeatedly, ten times or more. The J gene is TRBJ2-1, the V gene TRBV12-3 or TRBV12-4, with no clear D. Trimming removed 5 bases at V and 10 bases at J, with 9 bases between. The CDR3 is 11 amino acids. CDR3 sequence: CASSEIEEQFF. The CDR3 DNA reads TGTGCCAGCAGTGAGATAGAGGAGCAGTTCTTC.

In this sample, this clonotype turned up many times. This sequence joins TRBV12-3 or TRBV12-4 and TRBJ1-1; D not resolved. This CDR3 has 17 amino acids. V lost 3 bases to trimming and J lost 0 bases, with 17 bases between them. Here the CDR3 DNA reads TGTGCCAGCAGTTTTAGTGTAGGGATGAAAATGAACACTGAAGCTTTCTTT. Translating gives CASSFSVGMKMNTEAFF.

The chain has TRBV5-6 and TRBJ2-5; D possibly uses TRBD1 or TRBD2 (5 bases each). This CDR3 contains 14 residues. Trimming shortened V by 2 bases and J by 4 bases, and 12 bases separated the two germline ends. CDR1 and CDR2 (germline): SGHDT, YYEEEE. The CDR3 region is CASSFSGGPETQYF. Here the CDR3 DNA reads TGTGCCAGCAGCTTCAGTGGGGGACCAGAGACCCAGTACTTC.

This clonotype was counted a few times. J is TRBJ2-5 and V is TRBV5-6; 7 bases are shared with TRBD1. This CDR3 region has 15 residues. The germline V gene has CDR1 SGHDT and CDR2 YYEEEE. V dropped 4 bases and J dropped 5; count of bases not matched to a gene: 11. In DNA, the CDR3 is TGTGCCAGCAGCAGACTCAGGGGGATGGACGAGACCCAGTACTTC. This gives the protein CASSRLRGMDETQYF.

This clonotype was seen a few times. The genes are TRBV27 and TRBJ1-2, with D maybe TRBD1 (5 bases). The ends were cut back, 0 bases at V and 3 bases at J, with 11 bases in the middle. Germline CDR1 and CDR2: MNHEY and SMNVEV (reference sequence). The CDR3 is 15 residues long. The CDR3 region is CASSLSIGVDYGYTF. The CDR3 DNA sequence: TGTGCCAGCAGTTTATCCATAGGGGTCGACTATGGCTACACCTTC.

The rearrangement links TRBV7-9 to TRBJ1-1; the D is unclear. Trimming removed 1 base at V and 7 bases at J, with 1 base between. Germline lookup yields CDR1 SEHNR and CDR2 FQNEAQ (reference sequence). This CDR3 comprises 10 residues. The DNA for the CDR3 is TGTGCCAGCAGCTTAGATGAAGCTTTCTTT. Translation gives CASSLDEAFF. The variable domain in full, completed from reference TRBV7-9 and TRBJ1-1, reads DTGVSQNPRHKITKRGQNVTFRCDPISEHNRLYWYRQTLGQGPEFLTYFQNEAQLEKSRLLSDRFSAERPKGSFSTLEIQRTEQGDSAMYLCASSLDEAFFGQGTRLTVV.

This clonotype occurred a few times. CDR3 loop: CASSYSGTGTSYEQYF. In nucleotides, the CDR3 is TGTGCCAGCAGTTACTCTGGGACAGGGACTTCCTACGAGCAGTACTTC. The V call is TRBV6-5, the J call TRBJ2-7; 9 bases fit TRBD1. Germline V gene sequence: CDR1 MNHEY, CDR2 SVGAGI. Trimming took 0 bases from V and 1 from J; bases not matched to a gene: 4. CDR3 length: 16 residues.

The CDR3 spells CASRLKGGGQETQYF. The CDR3 DNA is TGCGCCAGCAGGTTAAAAGGGGGCGGGCAAGAGACCCAGTACTTC. The chain joins TRBV4-1 to TRBJ2-5; 7 nucleotides agree with TRBD1. The CDR3 runs to 15 residues. The trim removed 6 bases at V and 2 bases at J, leaving 9 bases unmatched. Germline lookup yields CDR1 MGHRA and CDR2 YSYEKL.

The chain couples TRBV5-1 to TRBJ2-3; 15 positions match TRBD2. This CDR3 is built from 19 residues. Germline V gene lookup returns CDR1 SGHRS and CDR2 YFSETQ. V trimming: 4 bases; J trimming: 4 bases; junction bases outside the gene matches: 13. The CDR3 is CASSQWTSGGAGVSDTQYF. The CDR3 DNA is TGCGCCAGCAGCCAGTGGACTAGCGGGGGGGCCGGAGTTTCAGATACGCAGTATTTT.

This clonotype was found a few times. The rearrangement joins TRBV27 to TRBJ1-1, with TRBD1 as a possible D gene (6 bases). The germline V gene has CDR1 MNHEY and CDR2 SMNVEV (reference sequence). This CDR3 comprises 14 residues. Trimming took 1 base from V and 3 from J, leaving 9 bases between them. The CDR3 sequence: CASSLWAGDTEAFF. As DNA, the CDR3 is TGTGCCAGCAGTTTATGGGCAGGGGACACTGAAGCTTTCTTT.

This clonotype occurred many times. The CDR3 loop is CATSSNTQPLYNEQFF. The CDR3 DNA sequence: TGTGCCACCAGCAGTAACACCCAACCCCTCTACAATGAGCAGTTCTTC. The chain employs TRBV15 and TRBJ2-1, with D hard to call. This CDR3 is built from 16 residues. Germline-derived CDR1 and CDR2 are LNHNV and YYDKDF (reference sequence). V was cut by 3 bases and J by 3 bases, with 15 bases left in between.

This clonotype was picked up a small number of times. The chain's CDR3 is CASSDRAVQETQYF. In DNA form, the CDR3 reads TGTGCCAGCAGTGATCGGGCGGTCCAAGAGACCCAGTACTTC. This chain uses TRBV2 with TRBJ2-5; D is uncertain. This CDR3 is 14 amino acids long. Looked up from germline, CDR1 is SNHLY and CDR2 is FYNNEI. V lost 3 bases to trimming and J lost 1 base, with 9 bases between them.

The chain is built from TRBV2 and TRBJ2-7; no clear D gene. Germline assignment: CDR1 SNHLY and CDR2 FYNNEI. The CDR3 contains 14 residues. Trimming shortened V by 0 bases and J by 2 bases, and 8 bases separated the two germline ends. For the CDR3, the DNA is TGTGCCAGCAGTGAAGCCTCTTCCCCCTACGAGCAGTACTTC. Translated: CASSEASSPYEQYF.